The sample holds a few counts of the clone carrying this T cell receptor beta chain. Its antigen is not known. The sample originates from a study of CD8 T cells in Susac syndrome. Random hexamers served to reverse transcribe about 0.45 to 1 ug RNA. TCRdb reprocessed the immunoSEQ multiplex PCR reads via MiXCR and lists one record per CDR3 protein. The table shows fewer than 300,000 distinct CDR3 sequences, with about 85% occurring only once. Study-level findings and limits: The study admitted that it had a relatively small number of individuals in its TCR sequencing and HLA analysis.

The TCR sequence derives from a human donor with multiple sclerosis. Sample: CD8+ T cells from PBMCs.

In DNA, the CDR3 is TGTGCCAGCAGTTTACGGGGCAACGAGCAGTACTTC. Translating it yields CASSLRGNEQYF. This rearrangement joins TRBV27 to TRBJ2-7; D may correspond to TRBD1 or TRBD2 (5 bases each). The CDR3 is 12 amino acids. The germline V gene has CDR1 MNHEY and CDR2 SMNVEV (reference sequence). V was trimmed by 2 bases and J by 5 bases, leaving 7 bases between them.